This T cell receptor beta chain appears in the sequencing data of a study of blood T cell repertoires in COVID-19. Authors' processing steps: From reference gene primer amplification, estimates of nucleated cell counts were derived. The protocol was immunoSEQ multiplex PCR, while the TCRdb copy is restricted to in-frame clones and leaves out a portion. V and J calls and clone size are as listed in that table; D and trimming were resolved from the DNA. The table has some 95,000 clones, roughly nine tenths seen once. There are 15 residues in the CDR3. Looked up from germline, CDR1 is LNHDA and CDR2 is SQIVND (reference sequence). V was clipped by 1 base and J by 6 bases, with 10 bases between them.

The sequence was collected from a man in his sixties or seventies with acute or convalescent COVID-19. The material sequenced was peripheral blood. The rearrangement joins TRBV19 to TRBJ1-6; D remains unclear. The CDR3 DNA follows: TGTGCCAGTAGTATAGCAGCGGGGAGTAATTCACCCCTCCACTTT. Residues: CASSIAAGSNSPLHF.